One and the same sample provided the 11 T cell receptor beta chains below, sequenced in a study of T-cell reconstitution after alpha-beta-depleted transplantation in children. Unique molecular identifiers were incorporated when the TCRbeta library was constructed. TCRdb processed the PCR reads anew with MiXCR; each CDR3 protein has one entry. The sample contains 600,000 to 700,000 distinct CDR3 sequences, about an eighth of which appear only once. The sequences come from PBMCs, collected before TCRalphabeta/CD19-depleted stem cell transplant. These receptors all come from a girl aged 2-10 years with congenital amegakaryocytic thrombocytopenia, due to receive a stem cell transplant.

In DNA, the CDR3 is TGTGCCACCGACAGGGGCAACACAGATACGCAGTATTTT. Encoded protein: CATDRGNTDTQYF. This rearrangement joins TRBV28 to TRBJ2-3, with 8 bases aligning to TRBD1. This CDR3 region has 13 residues. From germline, CDR1 is MDHEN and CDR2 SYDVKM. V lost 10 bases and J lost 2; bases outside the gene matches: 5. The full variable domain, rest sourced from reference TRBV28 and TRBJ2-3, is DVKVTQSSRYLVKRTGEKVFLECVQDMDHENMFWYRQDPGLGLRLIYFSYDVKMKEKGDIPEGYSVSREKKERFSLILESASTNQTSMYLCATDRGNTDTQYFGPGTRLTVL.

V and J are TRBV4-2 and TRBJ2-1; 8 bases map to TRBD2. Per the germline V gene, CDR1 is LGHNA and CDR2 is YNFKEQ. J gave up 4 bases and V 2 bases, and 7 bases lay outside the gene matches. The CDR3 contains 16 residues. CDR3 residues: CASSQRWAGGYNEQFF. The CDR3 DNA sequence: TGTGCCAGCAGCCAACGTTGGGCGGGGGGATACAATGAGCAGTTCTTC.

V and J are TRBV28 and TRBJ1-5; TRBD1 aligns across 7 bases. Germline V lookup: CDR1 MDHEN, CDR2 SYDVKM. The CDR3 spans 15 residues. V shed 6 bases, J shed 7 bases, and the junction held 12 bases outside the gene matches. The CDR3 is CASSTDRFSSQPQHF. The CDR3 DNA is TGTGCCAGCAGCACGGACAGGTTTAGTTCGCAGCCCCAGCATTTT. Full variable domain (outside the CDR3, taken from reference TRBV28 and TRBJ1-5): DVKVTQSSRYLVKRTGEKVFLECVQDMDHENMFWYRQDPGLGLRLIYFSYDVKMKEKGDIPEGYSVSREKKERFSLILESASTNQTSMYLCASSTDRFSSQPQHFGDGTRLSIL.

In this sample, this clonotype turned up many times. The rearrangement joins TRBV20-1 to TRBJ2-1; D gene unclear. The CDR3 length is 14 residues. Germline V lookup: CDR1 DFQATT, CDR2 SNEGSKA (reference sequence). Trimming took 1 base from V and 0 from J, leaving 7 bases between them. CDR3 in DNA: TGCAGTGCTAGAGCCCTGAGCTCCTACAATGAGCAGTTCTTC. This sequence encodes CSARALSSYNEQFF.

Comment on this clonotype: A junction boundary mismatches the germline segment, possibly from a read error. The chain recombines TRBV4-1 with TRBJ2-1, with TRBD2 matching 8 bases. Per germline, CDR1 MGHRA and CDR2 YSYEKL. The CDR3 is 16 amino acids. The CDR3 here is CASSQVLAVSYKEQFF. The CDR3 DNA sequence: TGCGCCAGCAGCCAAGTACTAGCGGTTTCCTACAAGGAGCAGTTCTTC.

This rearrangement joins TRBV7-9 to TRBJ2-1; D call uncertain. This CDR3 is built from 13 residues. V lost 2 bases and J 8 bases, leaving 10 bases between the germline ends. Germline CDR1 reads SEHNR; CDR2 reads FQNEAQ (reference sequence). The CDR3 sequence is CASSLLVVDEQFF. The CDR3 coding sequence is TGTGCCAGCAGCTTATTAGTTGTGGATGAGCAGTTCTTC.

The chain couples TRBV5-1 to TRBJ2-2, with TRBD2 identical over 12 bases. The V segment lost 4 bases and the J segment 0 bases; nucleotides outside the gene matches: 10. This CDR3 is 19 amino acids long. Germline CDR1 SGHRS, CDR2 YFSETQ. CDR3 DNA: TGCGCCAGCAGCCAAAACCCGGGACTAGCGGGCGCGAACACCGGGGAGCTGTTTTTT. Its protein is CASSQNPGLAGANTGELFF.

The rearrangement uses TRBV7-8 and TRBJ2-2, with a possible D match to TRBD2 (6 bases). With 0 bases removed from V and 6 bases from J, the gap between germline ends came to 11 bases. The CDR3 covers 15 residues. Germline V lookup: CDR1 SGHVS, CDR2 FQNEAQ. Here the CDR3 reads CASSLAWAGPGELFF. The CDR3 nucleotides read TGTGCCAGCAGCTTAGCTTGGGCGGGGCCCGGGGAGCTGTTTTTT. Full variable domain (rest looked up from reference TRBV7-8 and TRBJ2-2): GAGVSQSPRYKVAKRGQDVALRCDPISGHVSLFWYQQALGQGPEFLTYFQNEAQLDKSGLPSDRFFAERPEGSVSTLKIQRTQQEDSAVYLCASSLAWAGPGELFFGEGSRLTVL.

This clonotype showed up many times. V and J are TRBV20-1 and TRBJ1-5; tentative D call: TRBD1 (5 bases). V lost 6 bases and J 0 bases, leaving 12 bases between the germline ends. CDR1 and CDR2 (germline): DFQATT, SNEGSKA (reference sequence). The CDR3 has 14 residues. The CDR3 nucleotides read TGCAGTGCCACGCAGGGAGGTAGCAATCAGCCCCAGCATTTT. Protein product: CSATQGGSNQPQHF.

This clonotype was recorded at least ten times. This chain joins TRBV6-5 and TRBJ2-1; D may correspond to TRBD1 or TRBD2 (5 bases each). Germline V CDR1 and CDR2: MNHEY, SVGAGI. V was cut by 2 bases and J by 5 bases, with 7 bases left in between. The CDR3 extends over 13 amino acids. This CDR3 reads CASSYGGNNEQFF. CDR3 coding DNA: TGTGCCAGCAGTTACGGGGGAAACAATGAGCAGTTCTTC.

This clonotype showed up just a few times. V and J are TRBV27 and TRBJ2-2; either TRBD1 or TRBD2 may fit D (5 bases each). This CDR3 is 16 amino acids long. The V gene lost 5 bases and the J gene lost 0 bases, with 13 bases spanning the gap. In germline, CDR1 is MNHEY, CDR2 SMNVEV (reference sequence). CDR3 sequence (DNA): TGTGCCAGCAGTCTCCCCGGGACCGCGAACACCGGGGAGCTGTTTTTT. This sequence encodes CASSLPGTANTGELFF.